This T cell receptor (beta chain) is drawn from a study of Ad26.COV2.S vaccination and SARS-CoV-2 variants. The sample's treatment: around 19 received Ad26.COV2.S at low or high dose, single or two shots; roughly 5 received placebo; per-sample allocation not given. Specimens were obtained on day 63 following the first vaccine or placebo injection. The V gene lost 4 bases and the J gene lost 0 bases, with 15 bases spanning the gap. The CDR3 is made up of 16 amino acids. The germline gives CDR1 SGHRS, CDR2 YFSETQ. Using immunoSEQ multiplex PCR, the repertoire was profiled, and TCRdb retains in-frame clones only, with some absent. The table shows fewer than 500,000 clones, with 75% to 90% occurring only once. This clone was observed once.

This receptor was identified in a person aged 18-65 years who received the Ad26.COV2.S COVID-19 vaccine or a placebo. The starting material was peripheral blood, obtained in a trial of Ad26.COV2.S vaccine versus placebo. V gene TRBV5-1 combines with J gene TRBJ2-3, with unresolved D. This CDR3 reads CASSPPTVASTDTQYF. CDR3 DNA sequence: TGCGCCAGCAGCCCGCCGACGGTAGCTAGCACAGATACGCAGTATTTT.